These 14 T cell receptor beta chains were sequenced from one sample in a study of blood T cell repertoires in COVID-19. Only in-frame clones appear in the TCRdb table, and some are missing; sequencing was by immunoSEQ multiplex PCR. In the table there are about 140,000 clones, more than 65% of which are singletons. Sequencing input: peripheral blood. Receptors originate from a human donor in a cohort sampled during active COVID-19.

This clone was seen many times. This chain uses TRBV5-1 with TRBJ2-7; possibly TRBD1 for D (5 bases). The V end lost 1 base, the J end lost 5 bases, and 16 bases lay between the germline ends. In germline, CDR1 is SGHRS, CDR2 YFSETQ. CDR3 length: 15 amino acids. The CDR3 sequence: CASSLIAGSGHEQYF. In DNA form, the CDR3 reads TGCGCCAGCAGCTTGATCGCAGGGTCTGGACACGAGCAGTACTTC.

This clone was seen a handful of times. The genes are TRBV5-6 and TRBJ1-3; D might be TRBD1 (5 bases). The CDR3 length is 15 residues. Germline loops: CDR1 SGHDT, CDR2 YYEEEE. Trimming removed 2 bases at V and 3 bases at J, with 12 bases between. The CDR3 DNA follows: TGTGCCAGCAGCTTAAAAAGACAGATTGGAAACACCATATATTTT. This sequence encodes CASSLKRQIGNTIYF.

The rearrangement links TRBV2 to TRBJ1-3; the D is unclear. The CDR3 loop spans 11 amino acids. Germline V gives CDR1 SNHLY, CDR2 FYNNEI. The V gene lost 9 bases and the J gene lost 4 bases, with 7 bases spanning the gap. DNA for the CDR3: TGTGCCAGTAGAGCCGGAAACACCATATATTTT. Translation: CASRAGNTIYF.

V usage is TRBV27 and J usage is TRBJ2-7; TRBD2 aligns across 12 bases. J gave up 7 bases and V 5 bases, and 6 bases lay outside the gene matches. The V gene's germline CDR1 is MNHEY and CDR2 SMNVEV (reference sequence). This CDR3 comprises 14 residues. The CDR3 coding sequence is TGTGCCAGCAGTCCTAGCGGGGGGGCTTTTGAGCAGTACTTC. It is translated as CASSPSGGAFEQYF.

This clone was found once. The chain links TRBV2 to TRBJ1-5, with no clear D. Germline V gene lookup returns CDR1 SNHLY and CDR2 FYNNEI. The CDR3 extends over 14 amino acids. Trimming cost V 5 bases and J 4 bases, with 12 bases left between them. CDR3 nucleotides: TGTGCCAGCAGTCAGACACTTACTAATCAGCCCCAGCATTTT. Translating gives CASSQTLTNQPQHF.

This clone turned up a few times. The chain couples TRBV6-6 to TRBJ1-6; TRBD1 aligns across 9 bases. V gave up 5 bases and J gave up 7 bases; unmatched junction bases: 6. Germline V gene sequence: CDR1 MNHNY, CDR2 SVGAGI (reference sequence). This CDR3 has 15 amino acids. CDR3 DNA sequence: TGTGCCAGCAGTGTCCCGGGACAGGGCAATTCACCCCTCCACTTT. As protein: CASSVPGQGNSPLHF.

This sequence joins TRBV28 and TRBJ1-5; TRBD1 matches at 9 bases. With 5 bases clipped from V and 9 bases from J, the junction kept 8 bases outside the gene matches. The CDR3 runs 14 residues. Germline V gene data show CDR1 as MDHEN and CDR2 as SYDVKM. Here the CDR3 reads CASSPLDRGGPQHF. CDR3 DNA: TGTGCCAGCAGTCCCTTGGACAGGGGAGGGCCCCAGCATTTT.

The CDR3, as DNA: TGTGCCAGTAGTACACGACAGGGAAAAACTGAAGCTTTCTTT. Its translation is CASSTRQGKTEAFF. The rearrangement links TRBV19 to TRBJ1-1, with TRBD1 matching over 7 bases. Trimming at V came to 4 bases and at J to 5 bases, leaving 7 bases not matched to a gene. Germline V gene lookup returns CDR1 LNHDA and CDR2 SQIVND (reference sequence). This CDR3 region has 14 residues.

This sequence joins TRBV19 and TRBJ1-1; D remains unclear. The ends were cut back, 8 bases at V and 11 bases at J, with 6 bases in the middle. This CDR3 is built from 8 residues. Germline CDR1 reads LNHDA; CDR2 reads SQIVND (reference sequence). In DNA, the CDR3 is TGTGCCAGTGGGCCGGCTTTCTTT. This gives the protein CASGPAFF. The variable domain in full, with the rest retrieved from reference TRBV19 and TRBJ1-1, is DGGITQSPKYLFRKEGQNVTLSCEQNLNHDAMYWYRQDPGQGLRLIYYSQIVNDFQKGDIAEGYSVSREKKESFPLTVTSAQKNPTAFYLCASGPAFFGQGTRLTVV.

V and J are TRBV7-8 and TRBJ2-7; 10 nucleotides match TRBD2. The CDR3 length is 18 residues. From germline, CDR1 is SGHVS and CDR2 FQNEAQ. The V gene end was trimmed by 6 bases and the J gene end by 1 base; junction bases not matched to a gene: 15. For the CDR3, the DNA is TGTGCCAGCAGTTCCCCGACCGGTATAGCGGGGGGTTCCTACGAGCAGTACTTC. It yields the protein CASSSPTGIAGGSYEQYF.

As DNA, the CDR3 is TGTGCCAGCAGCACCCACAAGGGGTCCTACGAGCAGTACTTC. As protein: CASSTHKGSYEQYF. The V and J genes are TRBV11-3 and TRBJ2-7, with D perhaps TRBD1 (5 bases). Per the germline V gene, CDR1 is SGHNT and CDR2 is YENEEA. The CDR3 is made up of 14 amino acids. V shed 5 bases and J shed 1 base, with 12 bases lying between them.

The chain couples TRBV6-5 to TRBJ2-1; 9 bases align to TRBD1. V lost 6 bases to trimming and J lost 3 bases; unmatched junction nucleotides: 6. This CDR3 has 15 amino acids. CDR1 MNHEY and CDR2 SVGAGI come from the germline V gene. The DNA of the CDR3 is TGTGCCAGCAGCAGGGACAGGGACTTCTACAATGAGCAGTTCTTC. This gives the protein CASSRDRDFYNEQFF.

This chain joins TRBV6-5 and TRBJ2-5, with TRBD1 matching 9 bases. Germline V gene sequence: CDR1 MNHEY, CDR2 SVGAGI. The CDR3 is 14 residues long. Trimming took 2 bases from V and 4 from J; bases not matched to a gene: 2. The CDR3 loop reads CASSYRGQGETQYF. Written as DNA, the CDR3 is TGTGCCAGCAGTTACCGGGGACAGGGAGAGACCCAGTACTTC.

The chain links TRBV10-1 to TRBJ2-3; D is possibly TRBD2 (7 bases). V lost 0 bases and J lost 4, with 11 bases in between. Germline V CDR1 and CDR2: WNHNN, SYGVQD (reference sequence). This CDR3 has 15 residues. The CDR3 region has the DNA TGCGCCAGCAGTGAGTCTATGGGGGGGCCAGATACGCAGTATTTT. The encoded protein is CASSESMGGPDTQYF.